This entry features one TCR beta chain sequence. This entry belongs to a study of technical replicates of blood from a few donors. The assay was immunoSEQ multiplex PCR, and TCRdb's table has in-frame clones only and misses some. The sample gives some 57,000 clones, around 92% of which show up once; around 4.8% is in the top ten. This CDR3 comprises 13 residues. Trimming cost V 5 bases and J 7 bases; bases outside gene matches: 5. Germline-derived CDR1 and CDR2 are KGHSH and LQKENI. The chain has TRBV18 and TRBJ1-2, with TRBD1 matching 9 bases. This TCR came from a human donor in good health. Some clones in this sample may be carry-over from other donors' samples. Sample: PBMCs. The CDR3, as DNA: TGTGCCAGCTCAGGGGACAGGGTTTCTGGCTACACCTTC. Its translation is CASSGDRVSGYTF.